The T cell receptor beta chain described here comes from a study of blood T cells in healthy people across ages. Study-wide results and caveats: Considered underestimates were the diversity estimates obtained from one million T cells. With naive T cell percentage, TCR beta diversity showed a strong correlation.

This clonotype was counted between two and nine times. What it binds is not known. A sample-barcoded 5' primer and a J-beta primer mix were used in a second PCR of about 7 to 11 cycles. Carrying 12 random nucleotides, a template-switch adaptor labeled each individual cDNA molecule. From the 5' RACE reads, TCRdb called clonotypes with MiXCR, one entry per CDR3 protein. Of hundreds of thousands of distinct CDR3 sequences listed, under 45% are singletons. Germline values: CDR1 SGHVS, CDR2 FQNEAQ. Trimming stripped 1 base from V and 6 bases from J, with 13 bases between. CDR3 length: 15 residues. V gene TRBV7-8 combines with J gene TRBJ1-5, with a tentative D call TRBD1 (5 bases). The specimen was blood. The receptor was isolated from a man between 60 and 75 years old in good health. CDR3 DNA: TGTGCCAGCAGCTTAGGGAGACAGCAGGGTCAGCCCCAGCATTTT. It specifies CASSLGRQQGQPQHF.